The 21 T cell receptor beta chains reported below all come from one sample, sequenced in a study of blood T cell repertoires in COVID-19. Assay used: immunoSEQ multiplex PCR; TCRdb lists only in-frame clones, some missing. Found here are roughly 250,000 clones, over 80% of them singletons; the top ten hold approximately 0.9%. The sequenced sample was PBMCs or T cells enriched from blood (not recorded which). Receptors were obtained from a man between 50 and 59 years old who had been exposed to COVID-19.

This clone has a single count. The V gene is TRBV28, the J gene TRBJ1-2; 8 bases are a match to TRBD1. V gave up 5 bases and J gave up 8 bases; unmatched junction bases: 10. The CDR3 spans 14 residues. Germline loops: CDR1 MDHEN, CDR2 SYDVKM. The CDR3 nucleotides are TGTGCCAGCAGTCGTGGACAGGGTACTGGAGGCTACACCTTC. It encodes CASSRGQGTGGYTF.

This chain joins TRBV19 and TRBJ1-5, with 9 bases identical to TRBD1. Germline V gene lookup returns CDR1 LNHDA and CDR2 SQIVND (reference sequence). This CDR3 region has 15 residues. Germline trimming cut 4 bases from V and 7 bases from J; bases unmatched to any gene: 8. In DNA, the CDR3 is TGTGCCAGTAGTACCCGGGGGACAGGGTGGCAGCCCCAGCATTTT. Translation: CASSTRGTGWQPQHF.

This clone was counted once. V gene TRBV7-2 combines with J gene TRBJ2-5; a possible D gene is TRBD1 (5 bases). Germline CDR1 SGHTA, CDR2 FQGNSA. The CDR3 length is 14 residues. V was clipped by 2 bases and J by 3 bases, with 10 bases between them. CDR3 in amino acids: CASSLRQGKETQYF. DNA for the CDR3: TGTGCCAGCAGCTTAAGGCAGGGAAAAGAGACCCAGTACTTC.

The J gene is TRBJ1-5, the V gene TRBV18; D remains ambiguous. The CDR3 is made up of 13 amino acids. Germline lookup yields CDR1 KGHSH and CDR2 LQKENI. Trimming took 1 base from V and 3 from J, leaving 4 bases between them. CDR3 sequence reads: CASSPQYNQPQHF. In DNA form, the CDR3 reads TGTGCCAGCTCACCACAATACAATCAGCCCCAGCATTTT. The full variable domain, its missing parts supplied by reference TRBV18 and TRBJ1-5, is NAGVMQNPRHLVRRRGQEARLRCSPMKGHSHVYWYRQLPEEGLKFMVYLQKENIIDESGMPKERFSAEFPKEGPSILRIQQVVRGDSAAYFCASSPQYNQPQHFGDGTRLSIL.

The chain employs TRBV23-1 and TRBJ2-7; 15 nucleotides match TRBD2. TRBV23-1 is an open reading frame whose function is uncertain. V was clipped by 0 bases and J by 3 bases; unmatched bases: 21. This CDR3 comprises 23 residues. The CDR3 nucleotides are TGCGCCAGCAGTCAATCTGGGCAGTCAAGAGGGACTAGCGGGAGGTGGTGTGGCTACGAGCAGTACGTC. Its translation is CASSQSGQSRGTSGRWCGYEQYV.

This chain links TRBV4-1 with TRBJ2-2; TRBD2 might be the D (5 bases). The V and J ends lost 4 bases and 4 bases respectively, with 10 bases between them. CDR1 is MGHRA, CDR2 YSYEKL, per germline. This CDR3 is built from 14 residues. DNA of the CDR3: TGCGCCAGCAGCCGAGGTGCGGGCACCGGGGAGCTGTTTTTT. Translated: CASSRGAGTGELFF.

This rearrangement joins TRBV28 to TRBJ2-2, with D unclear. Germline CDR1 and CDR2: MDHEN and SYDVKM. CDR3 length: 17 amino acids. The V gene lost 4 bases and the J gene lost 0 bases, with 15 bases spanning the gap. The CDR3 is CASSWVPGSSNTGELFF. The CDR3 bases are TGTGCCAGCAGTTGGGTTCCGGGTAGCTCGAACACCGGGGAGCTGTTTTTT.

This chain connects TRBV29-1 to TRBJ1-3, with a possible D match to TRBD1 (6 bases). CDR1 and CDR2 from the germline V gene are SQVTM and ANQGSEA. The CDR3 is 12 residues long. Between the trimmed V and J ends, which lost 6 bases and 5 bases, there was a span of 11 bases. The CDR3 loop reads CSVADRRNTIYF. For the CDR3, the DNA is TGCAGCGTGGCCGACAGGAGAAACACCATATATTTT.

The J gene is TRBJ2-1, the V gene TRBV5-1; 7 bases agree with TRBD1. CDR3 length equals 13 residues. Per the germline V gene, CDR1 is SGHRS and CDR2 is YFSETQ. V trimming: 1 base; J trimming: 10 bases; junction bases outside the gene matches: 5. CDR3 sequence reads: CASSLTGVGEQFF. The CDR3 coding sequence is TGCGCCAGCAGCTTGACAGGGGTAGGGGAGCAGTTCTTC.

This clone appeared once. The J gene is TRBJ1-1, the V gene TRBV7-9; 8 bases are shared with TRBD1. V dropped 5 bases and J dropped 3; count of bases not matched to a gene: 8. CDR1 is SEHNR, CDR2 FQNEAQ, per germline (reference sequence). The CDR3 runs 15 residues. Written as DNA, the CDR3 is TGTGCCAGCAGCGAACAGGACAGGGAAGACACTGAAGCTTTCTTT. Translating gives CASSEQDREDTEAFF.

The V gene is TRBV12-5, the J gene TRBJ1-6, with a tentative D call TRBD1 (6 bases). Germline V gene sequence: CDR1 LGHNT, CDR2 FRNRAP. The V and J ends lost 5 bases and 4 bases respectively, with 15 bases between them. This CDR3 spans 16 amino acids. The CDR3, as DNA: TGTGCTAGTGGTCACAGGGTTTTGGGATATAATTCACCCCTCCACTTT. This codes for CASGHRVLGYNSPLHF.

The CDR3 DNA reads as TGTGCCAGCAGCCCACTAGCGGGAGAATGGCAAGAGACCCAGTACTTC. Its translation is CASSPLAGEWQETQYF. V usage is TRBV3-1 (or the pseudogene TRBV3-2) and J usage is TRBJ2-5; the match to TRBD2 covers 11 bases. V shed 4 bases, J shed 2 bases, and the junction held 6 bases outside the gene matches. The V gene's germline CDR1 is LGHDT and CDR2 YNNKEL (reference sequence). The CDR3 runs to 16 residues.

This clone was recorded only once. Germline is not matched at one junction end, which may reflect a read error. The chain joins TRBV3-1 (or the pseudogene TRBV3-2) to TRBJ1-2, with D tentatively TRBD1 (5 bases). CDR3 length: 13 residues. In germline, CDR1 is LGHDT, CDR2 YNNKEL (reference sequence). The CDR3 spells CASSQEAGYGYTF. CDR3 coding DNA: TGTGCCAGCAGTCAAGAGGCAGGGTATGGCTACACCTTC.

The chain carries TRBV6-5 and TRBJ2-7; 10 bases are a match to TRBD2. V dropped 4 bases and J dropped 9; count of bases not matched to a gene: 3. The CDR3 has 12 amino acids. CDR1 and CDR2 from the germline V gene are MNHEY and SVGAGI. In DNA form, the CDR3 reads TGTGCCAGCAGTTTAGCGGGAGGTGCGCAGTACGTC. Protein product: CASSLAGGAQYV.

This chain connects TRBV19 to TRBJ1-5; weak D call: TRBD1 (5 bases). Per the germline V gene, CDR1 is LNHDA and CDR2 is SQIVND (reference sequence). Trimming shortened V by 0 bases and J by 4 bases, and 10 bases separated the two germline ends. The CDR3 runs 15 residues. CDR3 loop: CASSIDHAGNQPQHF. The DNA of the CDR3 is TGTGCCAGTAGTATAGATCACGCAGGGAATCAGCCCCAGCATTTT.

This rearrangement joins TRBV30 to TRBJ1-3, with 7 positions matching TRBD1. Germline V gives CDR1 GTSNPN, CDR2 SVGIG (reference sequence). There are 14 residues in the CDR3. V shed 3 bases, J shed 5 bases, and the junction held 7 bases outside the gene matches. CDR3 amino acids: CAWSVAGGRNTIYF. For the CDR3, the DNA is TGTGCCTGGAGCGTAGCAGGGGGTCGAAACACCATATATTTT.

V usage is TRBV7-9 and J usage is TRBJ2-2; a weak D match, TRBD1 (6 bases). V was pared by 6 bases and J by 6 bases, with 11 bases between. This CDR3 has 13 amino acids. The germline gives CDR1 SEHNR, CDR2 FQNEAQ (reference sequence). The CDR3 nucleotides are TGTGCCAGCAGGCCAGGGGTGGCCGGGGAGCTGTTTTTT. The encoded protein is CASRPGVAGELFF.

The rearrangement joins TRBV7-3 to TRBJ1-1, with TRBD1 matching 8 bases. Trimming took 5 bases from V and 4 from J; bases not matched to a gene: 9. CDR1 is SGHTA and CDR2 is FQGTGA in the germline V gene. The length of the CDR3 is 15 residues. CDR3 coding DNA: TGTGCCAGCAGCACTCTGGACAGGGACGCCACTGAAGCTTTCTTT. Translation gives CASSTLDRDATEAFF.

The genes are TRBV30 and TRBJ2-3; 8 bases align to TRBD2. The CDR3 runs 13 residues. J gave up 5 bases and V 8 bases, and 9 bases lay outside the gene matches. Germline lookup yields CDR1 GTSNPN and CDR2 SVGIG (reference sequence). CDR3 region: CAKAGDAQDTQYF. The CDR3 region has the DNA TGTGCCAAAGCGGGAGACGCACAAGATACGCAGTATTTT.

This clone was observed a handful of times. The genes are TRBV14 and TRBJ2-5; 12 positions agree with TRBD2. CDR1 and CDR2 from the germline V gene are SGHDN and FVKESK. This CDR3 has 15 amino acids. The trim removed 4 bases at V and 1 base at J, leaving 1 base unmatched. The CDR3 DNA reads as TGTGCCAGCAGCCGACTAGCGGGGGCCCAAGAGACCCAGTACTTC. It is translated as CASSRLAGAQETQYF.

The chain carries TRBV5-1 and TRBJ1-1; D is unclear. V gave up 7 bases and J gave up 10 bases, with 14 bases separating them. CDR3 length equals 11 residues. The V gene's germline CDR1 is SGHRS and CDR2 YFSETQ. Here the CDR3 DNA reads TGCGCCAGCGTCGACCGGGGAGTAGCTTTCTTT. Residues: CASVDRGVAFF.